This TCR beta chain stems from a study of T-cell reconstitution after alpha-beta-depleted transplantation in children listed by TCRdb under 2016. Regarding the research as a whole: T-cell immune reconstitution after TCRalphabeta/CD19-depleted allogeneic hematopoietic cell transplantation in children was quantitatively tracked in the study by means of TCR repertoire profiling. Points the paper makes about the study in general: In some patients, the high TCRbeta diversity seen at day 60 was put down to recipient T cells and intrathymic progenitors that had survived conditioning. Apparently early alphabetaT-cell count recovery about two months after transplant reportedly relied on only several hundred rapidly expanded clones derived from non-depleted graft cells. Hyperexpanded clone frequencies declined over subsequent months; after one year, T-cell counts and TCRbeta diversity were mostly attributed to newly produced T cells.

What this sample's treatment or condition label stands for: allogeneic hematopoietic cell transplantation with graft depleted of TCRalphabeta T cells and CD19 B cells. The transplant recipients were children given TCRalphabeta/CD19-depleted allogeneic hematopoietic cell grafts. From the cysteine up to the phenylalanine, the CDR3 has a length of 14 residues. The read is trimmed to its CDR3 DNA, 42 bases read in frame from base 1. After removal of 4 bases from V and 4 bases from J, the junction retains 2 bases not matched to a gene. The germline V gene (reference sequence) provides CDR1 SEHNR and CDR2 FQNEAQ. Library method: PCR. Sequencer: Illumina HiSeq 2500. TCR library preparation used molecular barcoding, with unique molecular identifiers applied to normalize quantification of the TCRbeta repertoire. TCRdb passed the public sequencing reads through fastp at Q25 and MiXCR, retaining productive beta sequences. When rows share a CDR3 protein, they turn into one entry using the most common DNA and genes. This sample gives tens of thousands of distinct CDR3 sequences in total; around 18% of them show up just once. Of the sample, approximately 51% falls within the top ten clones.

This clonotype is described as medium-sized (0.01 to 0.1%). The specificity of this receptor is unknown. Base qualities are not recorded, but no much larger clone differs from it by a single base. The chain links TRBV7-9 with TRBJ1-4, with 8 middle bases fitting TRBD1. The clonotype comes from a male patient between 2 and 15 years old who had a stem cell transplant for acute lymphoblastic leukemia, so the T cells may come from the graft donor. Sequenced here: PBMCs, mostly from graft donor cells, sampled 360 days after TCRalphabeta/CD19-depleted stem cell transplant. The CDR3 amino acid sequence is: CASSWTGLNEKLFF. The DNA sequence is TGTGCCAGCAGCTGGACAGGGCTTAATGAAAAACTGTTTTTT.